The sequence of this T cell receptor (beta chain) was determined in a study of monozygotic twins with inflammatory bowel disease. Study-level results: It was observed that concordant and discordant twins did not differ in repertoire similarity, possibly given limited power.

Remarks on this clonotype: Its antigen remains unknown.

TCRalpha along with TCRbeta cDNA was subjected to two nested PCRs lasting 16 and 9 cycles. TCRdb re-called the 5' RACE reads; every CDR3 protein appears as one record, without DNA. Recorded for this sample: approximately 400,000 distinct CDR3 sequences. This CDR3 is 16 amino acids long. The germline CDR1 and CDR2 sequences are SSHAT and FNYEAQ (reference sequence). The chain couples TRBV7-7 to TRBJ2-3; there is no DNA to check the TCRdb D call of TRBD1. This receptor was obtained from a human donor with ulcerative colitis or Crohn's disease, or a healthy co-twin of an affected twin (not recorded which). Sequencing used blood. CDR3 residues: CASSLLSGGSTDTQYF.